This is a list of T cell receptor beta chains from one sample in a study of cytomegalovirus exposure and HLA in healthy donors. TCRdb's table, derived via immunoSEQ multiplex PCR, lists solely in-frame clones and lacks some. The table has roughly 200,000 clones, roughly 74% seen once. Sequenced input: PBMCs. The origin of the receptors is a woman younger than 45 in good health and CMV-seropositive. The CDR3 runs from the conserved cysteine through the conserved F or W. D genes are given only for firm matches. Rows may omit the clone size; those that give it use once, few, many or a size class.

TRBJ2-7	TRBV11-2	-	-	CASSLLYGDSYEQYF	TGTGCCAGCAGCTTATTGTACGGGGACTCCTACGAGCAGTACTTC
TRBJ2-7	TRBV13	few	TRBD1	CASSPGTGWGQYF	TGTGCCAGCAGCCCCGGGACAGGGTGGGGGCAGTACTTC
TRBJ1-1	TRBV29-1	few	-	CSVVLLLLNTEAFF	TGCAGCGTTGTTCTCCTCCTCTTGAACACTGAAGCTTTCTTT
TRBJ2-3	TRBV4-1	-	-	CASSHLYKESTQYF	TGCGCCAGCAGCCATCTATACAAGGAGAGTACGCAGTATTTT
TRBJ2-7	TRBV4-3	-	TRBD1	CASSREDRAGSYEQYF	TGCGCCAGCAGCCGGGAGGACAGGGCGGGGTCCTACGAGCAGTACTTC
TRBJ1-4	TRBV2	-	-	CASSEDRGQLKRELFF	TGTGCCAGCAGTGAGGACAGAGGACAGCTTAAGAGGGAACTGTTTTTT
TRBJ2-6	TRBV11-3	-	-	CASSLDASGANVLTF	TGTGCCAGCAGCTTAGATGCGTCTGGGGCCAACGTCCTGACTTTC
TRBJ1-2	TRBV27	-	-	CASSLRWGHYGYTF	TGTGCCAGCAGTTTACGTTGGGGGCACTATGGCTACACCTTC
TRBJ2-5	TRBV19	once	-	CASRGQQETQYF	TGTGCCAGTAGAGGACAGCAAGAGACCCAGTACTTC
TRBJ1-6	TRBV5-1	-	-	CASSLEEGENSPLHF	TGCGCCAGCAGCTTGGAAGAGGGGGAGAATTCACCCCTCCACTTT
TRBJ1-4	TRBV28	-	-	CASSLSGVGKLFF	TGTGCCAGCAGTTTATCGGGGGTAGGAAAACTGTTTTTT
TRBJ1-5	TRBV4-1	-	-	CASSQGFSGYQPQHF	TGCGCCAGCAGCCAAGGGTTTTCGGGGTATCAGCCCCAGCATTTT
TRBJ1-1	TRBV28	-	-	CASTLRGAEGTEAFF	TGTGCCAGCACACTGCGGGGGGCGGAAGGGACTGAAGCTTTCTTT
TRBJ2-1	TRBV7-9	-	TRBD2	CSSSSLRLAQYNEQFF	TGTTCCAGCAGCTCCCTTAGACTAGCACAGTACAATGAGCAGTTCTTC
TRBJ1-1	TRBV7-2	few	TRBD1	CASSYRGRGDTEAFF	TGTGCCAGCAGCTACAGGGGGCGCGGGGACACTGAAGCTTTCTTT
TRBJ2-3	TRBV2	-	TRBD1	CASSDPDRGEFTDTQYF	TGTGCCAGCAGTGACCCAGACAGGGGAGAGTTCACAGATACGCAGTATTTT
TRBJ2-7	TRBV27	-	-	CASSFSRGPYEQYF	TGTGCCAGCAGTTTTTCCCGGGGTCCCTACGAGCAGTACTTC
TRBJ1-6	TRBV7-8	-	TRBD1	CASSLNALKGGWDSPLHF	TGTGCCAGCAGCTTAAACGCGCTCAAAGGGGGCTGGGATTCACCCCTCCACTTT
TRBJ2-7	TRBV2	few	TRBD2	CASTSGAAGGGEQYF	TGTGCCAGCACCTCCGGGGCAGCGGGGGGGGGCGAGCAGTACTTC
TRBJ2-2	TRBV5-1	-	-	CASSLEEGLGTGELFF	TGCGCCAGCAGCTTGGAGGAGGGGCTAGGCACCGGGGAGCTGTTTTTT
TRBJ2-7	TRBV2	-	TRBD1	CASTMGQGGSYEQYF	TGTGCCAGCACCATGGGACAGGGAGGATCCTACGAGCAGTACTTC
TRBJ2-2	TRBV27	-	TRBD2	CASSSPRLAGGSGELFF	TGTGCCAGCAGTTCCCCGAGACTAGCGGGAGGATCCGGGGAGCTGTTTTTT
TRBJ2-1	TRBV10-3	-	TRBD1	CAISGGQARNEQFF	TGTGCCATCAGTGGGGGACAGGCAAGGAATGAGCAGTTCTTC
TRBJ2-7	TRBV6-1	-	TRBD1	CASTWRDRVGEQYF	TGTGCCAGCACTTGGCGGGACAGGGTGGGCGAGCAGTACTTC
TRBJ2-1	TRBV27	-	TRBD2	CASSFFEGGRASNEQFF	TGTGCCAGCAGTTTTTTTGAGGGTGGGAGGGCCTCCAATGAGCAGTTCTTC
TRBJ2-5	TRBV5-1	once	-	CASSLVGAEETQYF	TGCGCCAGCAGCTTGGTCGGAGCAGAAGAGACCCAGTACTTC
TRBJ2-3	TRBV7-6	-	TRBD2	CASSLGGREATDTQYF	TGTGCCAGCAGCTTAGGCGGGAGGGAGGCCACAGATACGCAGTATTTT
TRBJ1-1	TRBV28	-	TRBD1	CASSIRQGAAFF	TGTGCCAGCAGTATACGACAGGGGGCGGCTTTCTTT
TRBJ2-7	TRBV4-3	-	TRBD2	CASSQGVPGRLSYEQYF	TGCGCCAGCAGCCAAGGAGTGCCCGGGAGGCTTTCCTACGAGCAGTACTTC
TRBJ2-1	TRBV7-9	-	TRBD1	CASSQTGGSYNEQFF	TGTGCCAGCAGTCAAACAGGGGGCTCCTACAATGAGCAGTTCTTC
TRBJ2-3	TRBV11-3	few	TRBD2	CASSPGLADSTDTQYF	TGTGCCAGCAGCCCCGGACTAGCCGATAGCACAGATACGCAGTATTTT
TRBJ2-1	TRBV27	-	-	CASSQQGNEQFF	TGTGCCAGCAGTCAGCAGGGTAATGAGCAGTTCTTC
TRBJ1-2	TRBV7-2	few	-	CASSLGQAGNYGYTF	TGTGCCAGCAGCTTAGGGCAGGCGGGTAACTATGGCTACACCTTC
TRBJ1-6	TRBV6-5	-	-	CASSYRRQHNSPLHF	TGTGCCAGCAGCTACAGAAGACAGCATAATTCACCCCTCCACTTT
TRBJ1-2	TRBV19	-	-	CASSIRSSSYGYTF	TGTGCCAGTAGTATACGAAGCTCCTCCTATGGCTACACCTTC
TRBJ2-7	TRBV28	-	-	CASCRGSLFYEQYF	TGTGCCAGCTGTCGGGGTTCCCTCTTCTACGAGCAGTACTTC
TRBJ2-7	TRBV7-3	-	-	CASSLMQGAAQNEQYF	TGTGCCAGCAGCTTAATGCAGGGCGCAGCCCAAAACGAGCAGTACTTC
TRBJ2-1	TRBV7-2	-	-	CASSFTDGGPYNEQFF	TGTGCCAGCAGCTTCACGGACGGGGGTCCCTACAATGAGCAGTTCTTC
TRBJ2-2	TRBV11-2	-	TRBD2	CASSLGLAGETGELFF	TGTGCCAGCAGCTTAGGACTAGCGGGAGAGACCGGGGAGCTGTTTTTT